This T cell receptor beta chain stems from a study of T-cell memory formation after mild COVID-19. The CDR3 loop spans 14 amino acids. V was pared by 5 bases and J by 4 bases, with 13 bases between. Germline V CDR1 and CDR2: SGHRS, YFSETQ. MiXCR was run by TCRdb on the 5' RACE reads, yielding one entry per CDR3 protein. The data contain 310,000 or so distinct CDR3 sequences, approximately 15% of them singletons. The TCR originated in a man aged 18 to 29 who had mild COVID-19 (a few samples of this study predate the infection). Cell type and time point are not known. The genes are TRBV5-1 and TRBJ1-5; TRBD1 is a possible D gene (6 bases). Sequencing was done on a sample of PBMCs or a T cell subset sorted from them (not recorded which). CDR3 residues: CASRGDNPNQPQHF. CDR3 sequence (DNA): TGCGCCAGCAGGGGGGACAACCCTAATCAGCCCCAGCATTTT.